Listed below are T cell receptor beta chains from one sample, sequenced in a study of CD8+ T cells in alopecia areata. Data came from immunoSEQ multiplex PCR; TCRdb stores just in-frame clones and leaves some out. Found here are 190,000 or so clones, about 60% of them singletons; the top ten hold around 12%. The material sequenced was CD8+ T cells sorted from blood, taken at week 24, from a patient treated with tofacitinib. The receptor source for this set is a human donor with alopecia areata. The CDR3 runs from the conserved cysteine through the conserved F or W. D genes are given only for firm matches. For some rows the clone size is stated as once, few or many, or as a class when expanded; others skip it.

TRBJ2-4 TRBD1 TRBV2 - TGTGCCAGCGACAGGGGAAACATTCAGTACTTC CASDRGNIQYF
TRBJ1-1 - TRBV29-1 - TGCAGCGTTGTAGGGGGGAGCACTGAAGCTTTCTTT CSVVGGSTEAFF
TRBJ2-5 - TRBV13 - TGTGCCAGCAGCGGGGACGGCCAAGAGACCCAGTACTTC CASSGDGQETQYF
TRBJ2-1 - TRBV5-6 - TGTGCCAGCAGCTCGGGGGAACACAATGAGCAGTTCTTC CASSSGEHNEQFF
TRBJ2-2 TRBD2 TRBV29-1 - TGCAGCGTTGAGAGTAGCGGGGGCTACACCGGGGAGCTGTTTTTT CSVESSGGYTGELFF
TRBJ1-2 - TRBV19 - TGTGCCAGTAGTATTGGGACGGACAACTATGGCTACACCTTC CASSIGTDNYGYTF
TRBJ1-2 - TRBV5-6 - TGTGCCAGCAGCACCCCTGGGTATGGCTACACCTTC CASSTPGYGYTF
TRBJ2-4 - TRBV5-1 - TGCGCCAGCAGCGTGCGGTACGGCAATAACAAAAACATTCAGTACTTC CASSVRYGNNKNIQYF
TRBJ2-5 - TRBV6-5 - TGTGCCAGCAGTTACAACGGGGTTGGGGTTCAAGAGACCCAGTACTTC CASSYNGVGVQETQYF
TRBJ2-7 - TRBV10-3 - TGTGCCATCAGTGATTTGGCCGATTCCTACGAGCAGTACTTC CAISDLADSYEQYF
TRBJ2-1 TRBD1 TRBV2 - TGTGCCAGCACGGGACAGGGGCACAATGAGCAGTTCTTC CASTGQGHNEQFF
TRBJ2-7 TRBD1 TRBV11-2 - TGTGCCAGCAGCTCCACAGGGGCCGAGCAGTACTTC CASSSTGAEQYF
TRBJ2-7 - TRBV5-6 - TGTGCCAGCAGCTTGGGCAGGGGCGAGCAGTACTTC CASSLGRGEQYF
TRBJ2-7 - TRBV30 few TGTGCCTGGATTCCGGACAGTTACCGCGAGCAGTACTTC CAWIPDSYREQYF
TRBJ2-5 - TRBV7-9 - TGTGCCAGCAGCCTCCAGGGAGCCTGGGAGACCCAGTACTTC CASSLQGAWETQYF
TRBJ1-6 - TRBV23-1 - TGCGCCAGCAGTCTCGGCAGAGGGGCGAATTCCGAATCACCCCTCCACTTT CASSLGRGANSESPLHF
TRBJ1-5 - TRBV27 few TGTGCCAGCAGGGCGGACCTTAGCAATCAGCCCCAGCATTTT CASRADLSNQPQHF
TRBJ1-2 - TRBV7-8 - TGTGCCAGCAGCTACGGAGGACAGCTTCAAACTCGGAGGGCCATTGGCTACACCTTC CASSYGGQLQTRRAIGYTF